This T cell receptor (beta chain) was captured in a study of T cell repertoires in cytomegalovirus infection. Study-level results: Dominant in the ex vivo response were TCR beta clonotypes restricted by HLA-C and specific for CMV.

As regards this clonotype: No antigen is known for it.

From the reads, TCRdb called clonotypes with MiXCR, one entry per CDR3 protein. Seen here are roughly 700,000 distinct CDR3 sequences, 30% to 40% observed once, and the top ten hold about 20%. CDR1 is SEHNR, CDR2 FQNEAQ, per germline (reference sequence). This CDR3 comprises 14 residues. Trimming took off 5 bases at V and 4 bases at J, with 13 bases between the two ends. The chain uses TRBV7-9 and TRBJ2-3, with D uncertain. This TCR was recovered from a human donor in good health (CMV status not recorded). Some clones in this sample may be carry-over from other donors' samples. The source was cultured PBMCs, collected from culture after CMV antigen stimulation. The CDR3 DNA reads as TGTGCCAGCAGCCCAAGTGGGCTGGCAGATACGCAGTATTTT. It codes for CASSPSGLADTQYF. The full variable domain, in which reference TRBV7-9 and TRBJ2-3 provide the parts outside the CDR3, is DTGVSQNPRHKITKRGQNVTFRCDPISEHNRLYWYRQTLGQGPEFLTYFQNEAQLEKSRLLSDRFSAERPKGSFSTLEIQRTEQGDSAMYLCASSPSGLADTQYFGPGTRLTVL.